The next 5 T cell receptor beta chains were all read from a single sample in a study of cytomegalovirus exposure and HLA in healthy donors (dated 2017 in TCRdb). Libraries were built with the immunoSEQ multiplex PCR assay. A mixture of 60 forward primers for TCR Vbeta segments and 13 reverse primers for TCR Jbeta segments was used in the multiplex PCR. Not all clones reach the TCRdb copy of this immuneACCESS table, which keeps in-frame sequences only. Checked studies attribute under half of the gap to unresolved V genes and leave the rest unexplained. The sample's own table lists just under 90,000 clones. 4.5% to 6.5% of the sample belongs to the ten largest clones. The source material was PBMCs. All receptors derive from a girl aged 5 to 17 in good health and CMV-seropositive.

The CDR3 loop reads CASSLVRGPSNEQFF. The CDR3 DNA follows: TGTGCCAGCAGCTTAGTAAGAGGGCCTAGCAATGAGCAGTTCTTC. The chain combines TRBV7-2 with TRBJ2-1; maybe TRBD2 (5 bases). Between the trimmed V and J ends, which lost 1 base and 6 bases, there was a span of 13 bases. CDR1 is SGHTA and CDR2 is FQGNSA in the germline V gene. The CDR3 totals 15 residues.

CDR3 sequence (DNA): TGTGCCAGCAGCCAAACTAGCGGGGGGATTGGGAGAGATACGCAGTATTTT. Amino acids: CASSQTSGGIGRDTQYF. V usage is TRBV7-8 and J usage is TRBJ2-3; 12 nucleotides agree with TRBD2. CDR1 SGHVS and CDR2 FQNEAQ come from the germline V gene. This CDR3 spans 17 amino acids. Trimming cost V 5 bases and J 5 bases; bases outside gene matches: 11.

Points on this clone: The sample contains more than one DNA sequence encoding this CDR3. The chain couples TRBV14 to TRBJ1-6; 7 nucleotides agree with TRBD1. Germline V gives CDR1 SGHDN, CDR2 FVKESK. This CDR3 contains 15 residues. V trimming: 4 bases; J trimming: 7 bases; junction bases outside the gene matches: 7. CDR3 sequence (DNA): TGTGCCAGCAGCCCACTGGGGACAGAAAATTCACCCCTCCACTTT. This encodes CASSPLGTENSPLHF. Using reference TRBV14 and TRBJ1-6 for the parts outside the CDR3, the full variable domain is EAGVTQFPSHSVIEKGQTVTLRCDPISGHDNLYWYRRVMGKEIKFLLHFVKESKQDESGMPNNRFLAERTGGTYSTLKVQPAELEDSGVYFCASSPLGTENSPLHFGNGTRLTVT.

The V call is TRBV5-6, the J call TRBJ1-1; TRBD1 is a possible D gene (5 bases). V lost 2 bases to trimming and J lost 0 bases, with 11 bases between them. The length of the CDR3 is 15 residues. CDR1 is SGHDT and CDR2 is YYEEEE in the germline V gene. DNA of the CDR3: TGTGCCAGCAGCTTCGACAGAATTATGAACACTGAAGCTTTCTTT. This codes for CASSFDRIMNTEAFF. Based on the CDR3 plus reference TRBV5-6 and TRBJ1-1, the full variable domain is DAGVTQSPTHLIKTRGQQVTLRCSPKSGHDTVSWYQQALGQGPQFIFQYYEEEERQRGNFPDRFSGHQFPNYSSELNVNALLLGDSALYLCASSFDRIMNTEAFFGQGTRLTVV.

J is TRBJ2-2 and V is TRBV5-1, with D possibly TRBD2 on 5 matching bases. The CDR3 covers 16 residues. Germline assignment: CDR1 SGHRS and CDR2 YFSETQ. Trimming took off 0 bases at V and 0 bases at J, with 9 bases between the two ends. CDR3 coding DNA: TGCGCCAGCAGCTTGGTCGGGAATCCGAACACCGGGGAGCTGTTTTTT. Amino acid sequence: CASSLVGNPNTGELFF. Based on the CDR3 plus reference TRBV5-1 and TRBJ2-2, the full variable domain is KAGVTQTPRYLIKTRGQQVTLSCSPISGHRSVSWYQQTPGQGLQFLFEYFSETQRNKGNFPGRFSGRQFSNSRSEMNVSTLELGDSALYLCASSLVGNPNTGELFFGEGSRLTVL.